This T cell receptor (beta chain) was captured in a study of T cell responses to AZD1222 COVID-19 vaccine. Study-wide context: Second-dose intervals near 4 or 12 weeks were combined.

There are 13 residues in the CDR3. Germline V gene sequence: CDR1 SGHRS, CDR2 YFSETQ. Trimming shortened V by 4 bases and J by 1 base, and 7 bases separated the two germline ends. Assay used: immunoSEQ multiplex PCR; TCRdb lists only in-frame clones, some missing. The top ten hold approximately 5.4% of the sample, which has under 150,000 clones, roughly 92% seen once. The rearrangement links TRBV5-1 to TRBJ2-3; the D is unclear. The source was peripheral blood, collected on day 0 of AZD1222 vaccination. The TCR was taken from an adult in good health. In DNA form, the CDR3 reads TGCGCCAGCAGCACCTCAGGCACAGATACGCAGTATTTT. Translating it yields CASSTSGTDTQYF.